A single sample gave rise to the 28 T cell receptor beta chains below, sequenced in a study of B cell selection in AIRE deficiency. Libraries were prepared by immunoSEQ multiplex PCR; TCRdb keeps only in-frame clonotypes and omits some of them. The sample lists about 25,000 clones; over 95% were seen once. Conventional CD4 T cells were sorted as CD4+CD127+ cells. The sample consisted of CD4+CD127+ conventional T cells sorted from PBMCs. These receptors were obtained from a human donor in good health.

J is TRBJ2-3 and V is TRBV7-2, with TRBD2 as a possible D gene (6 bases). Germline V gene sequence: CDR1 SGHTA, CDR2 FQGNSA. The CDR3 is 15 residues long. Trimming shortened V by 0 bases and J by 4 bases, and 11 bases separated the two germline ends. The CDR3 loop reads CASSLAGGEADTQYF. The CDR3 DNA sequence: TGTGCCAGCAGCTTAGCGGGCGGGGAAGCAGATACGCAGTATTTT.

This clone was seen more than once but under ten times. The chain links TRBV2 to TRBJ1-5; tentative D call: TRBD1 (5 bases). The CDR3 runs to 17 residues. CDR1 and CDR2 from the germline V gene are SNHLY and FYNNEI. The V end was cut by 0 bases, the J end by 6 bases, with 18 bases between. The CDR3 region has the DNA TGTGCCAGCAGTGAAGCGCTTTTTTGGGACCCGACTCAGCCCCAGCATTTT. It yields the protein CASSEALFWDPTQPQHF.

V usage is TRBV10-1 and J usage is TRBJ2-3, with TRBD1 matching over 12 bases. Germline CDR1 and CDR2: WNHNN and SYGVQD (reference sequence). This CDR3 is 17 amino acids long. The ends lost 3 bases at V and 5 bases at J; junction bases unmatched: 9. The CDR3 loop reads CASSDRRDRGQGDTQYF. In nucleotides, the CDR3 is TGCGCCAGCAGTGACCGCCGGGACAGGGGGCAAGGAGATACGCAGTATTTT.

This clone was seen just once. This chain uses TRBV29-1 with TRBJ2-3; 9 nucleotides line up with TRBD1. V trimming: 8 bases; J trimming: 8 bases; junction bases outside the gene matches: 14. Germline V gene sequence: CDR1 SQVTM, CDR2 ANQGSEA. CDR3 length equals 14 residues. CDR3 nucleotide sequence: TGCAGCATTGCCGGGGGACAGGGCTCGGGTACGCAGTATTTT. Amino acid sequence: CSIAGGQGSGTQYF.

V usage is TRBV30 and J usage is TRBJ1-2, with D perhaps matching TRBD1 (5 bases). The CDR3 spans 13 residues. The germline CDR1 and CDR2 sequences are GTSNPN and SVGIG (reference sequence). Trimming took off 5 bases at V and 8 bases at J, with 18 bases between the two ends. The CDR3 DNA sequence: TGTGCCTGGGCTTATTCAGGGCACTGGGGCTACACCTTC. This encodes CAWAYSGHWGYTF.

V is TRBV29-1 and J is TRBJ1-2; D unclear. Trimming cost V 7 bases and J 1 base, with 10 bases left between them. This CDR3 is 12 amino acids long. CDR1 and CDR2 (germline): SQVTM, ANQGSEA. CDR3 coding DNA: TGCAGCGCCCTCGACATTAACTATGGCTACACCTTC. This encodes CSALDINYGYTF.

V and J are TRBV5-5 and TRBJ2-7; TRBD1 matches 9 bases. V trimming: 1 base; J trimming: 3 bases; junction bases outside the gene matches: 5. The CDR3 sequence is 15 residues long. CDR1 is SGHKS, CDR2 YYEKEE, per germline (reference sequence). The CDR3 nucleotides read TGTGCCAGCAGCTTGCCTGGGACAGGGAACTACGAGCAGTACTTC. Its protein product is CASSLPGTGNYEQYF.

This rearrangement joins TRBV6-9 to TRBJ1-2, with D perhaps TRBD1 (6 bases). V dropped 6 bases and J dropped 5 bases, with 16 bases sitting between them. This CDR3 region has 14 residues. Per germline, CDR1 MNHGY and CDR2 SVAAGI. The CDR3 region has the DNA TGTGCCAGCAGCTTACAGGGAAATGGGTATGGCTACACCTTC. This encodes CASSLQGNGYGYTF.

The chain has TRBV27 and TRBJ2-1; no reliable D call. The V and J ends lost 8 bases and 2 bases respectively, with 10 bases between them. The CDR3 covers 13 residues. From germline, CDR1 is MNHEY and CDR2 SMNVEV (reference sequence). In DNA, the CDR3 is TGTGCCAGCGCTATTCGTACCTACAATGAGCAGTTCTTC. This gives the protein CASAIRTYNEQFF.

V and J are TRBV29-1 and TRBJ2-4, with TRBD1 identical over 7 bases. Germline V gene lookup returns CDR1 SQVTM and CDR2 ANQGSEA. Germline trimming cut 7 bases from V and 13 bases from J; bases unmatched to any gene: 13. This CDR3 is built from 12 residues. The CDR3 loop reads CSAQRTGAGQYF. The CDR3 region has the DNA TGCAGCGCTCAACGGACAGGCGCCGGGCAGTACTTC.

The chain employs TRBV18 and TRBJ2-5, with a possible D match to TRBD1 (6 bases). Matching the DNA end better, TRBJ2-7 makes the J call doubtful. Germline CDR1 KGHSH, CDR2 LQKENI. The CDR3 loop spans 17 amino acids. CDR3 sequence reads: CASSPSPPLDSPYEQYF. As DNA, the CDR3 is TGTGCCAGCTCACCCTCACCGCCCTTGGACAGCCCCTACGAGCAGTACTTC.

This chain joins TRBV7-6 and TRBJ2-1; 9 bases map to TRBD2. This CDR3 has 16 residues. Germline V gene lookup returns CDR1 SGHVS and CDR2 FNYEAQ. J gave up 7 bases and V 4 bases, and 11 bases lay outside the gene matches. The CDR3 DNA is TGTGCCAGCAGCTCCGTAGCGGGGGCAATGAGGAATGAGCAGTTCTTC. Amino acids: CASSSVAGAMRNEQFF.

This chain uses TRBV2 with TRBJ1-1; no clear D gene. Trimming took 6 bases from V and 3 from J, leaving 5 bases between them. Germline loops: CDR1 SNHLY, CDR2 FYNNEI. This CDR3 comprises 11 residues. Here the CDR3 reads CASSQDTEAFF. Written as DNA, the CDR3 is TGTGCCAGCAGCCAAGACACTGAAGCTTTCTTT. The full variable domain, rest sourced from reference TRBV2 and TRBJ1-1, is EPEVTQTPSHQVTQMGQEVILRCVPISNHLYFYWYRQILGQKVEFLVSFYNNEISEKSEIFDDQFSVERPDGSNFTLKIRSTKLEDSAMYFCASSQDTEAFFGQGTRLTVV.

The chain has TRBV11-3 and TRBJ2-3; D unresolved. The CDR3 is made up of 14 amino acids. Trimming shortened V by 5 bases and J by 3 bases, and 12 bases separated the two germline ends. Germline V gene data show CDR1 as SGHNT and CDR2 as YENEEA. CDR3 amino acids: CASSRNTWTDTQYF. Here the CDR3 DNA reads TGTGCCAGCAGCCGAAACACTTGGACAGATACGCAGTATTTT. The full variable domain, with the rest looked up from reference TRBV11-3 and TRBJ2-3, is EAGVVQSPRYKIIEKKQPVAFWCNPISGHNTLYWYLQNLGQGPELLIRYENEEAVDDSQLPKDRFSAERLKGVDSTLKIQPAELGDSAVYLCASSRNTWTDTQYFGPGTRLTVL.

The J gene is TRBJ2-1, the V gene TRBV7-3; D might be TRBD2 (6 bases). The germline V gene has CDR1 SGHTA and CDR2 FQGTGA. The CDR3 totals 18 residues. The V gene lost 5 bases and the J gene lost 0 bases, with 20 bases spanning the gap. The CDR3 region is CASSRAAIAASSYNEQFF. The DNA for the CDR3 is TGTGCCAGCAGCCGAGCGGCAATAGCGGCAAGCTCCTACAATGAGCAGTTCTTC.

The CDR3 DNA reads as TGCAGCGCAGGGCCTGAAGGAGCGGGGGGGAATGAGCAGTTCTTC. Translation: CSAGPEGAGGNEQFF. The chain links TRBV29-1 to TRBJ2-1; 10 bases line up with TRBD2. The CDR3 sequence is 15 residues long. Losses at the gene ends were 7 bases for V and 7 bases for J; bases not matched to a gene: 13. Per germline, CDR1 SQVTM and CDR2 ANQGSEA.

The table lists this clone with a count of one. The CDR3 DNA is TGCGCCAGCAGCTTGGGCGGACGGACCTATAATTCACCCCTCCACTTT. Amino acids: CASSLGGRTYNSPLHF. The chain is built from TRBV5-1 and TRBJ1-6, with D unresolved. Germline V CDR1 and CDR2: SGHRS, YFSETQ. V was pared by 0 bases and J by 2 bases, with 9 bases between. The CDR3 length is 16 residues.

This chain uses TRBV18 with TRBJ1-6, with D possibly matching TRBD1 (6 bases). V lost 4 bases and J 0 bases, leaving 13 bases between the germline ends. The V gene's germline CDR1 is KGHSH and CDR2 LQKENI. This CDR3 region has 17 residues. The CDR3: CASSLTQTGSYNSPLHF. The DNA for the CDR3 is TGTGCCAGCTCACTGACTCAGACAGGCTCCTATAATTCACCCCTCCACTTT.

The chain uses TRBV21-1 and TRBJ2-3; the listed D gene, TRBD1, was not tested against the DNA. TRBV21-1 is marked as a pseudogene. This CDR3 is built from 15 residues. Here the CDR3 reads CASSTGTASTDTQYF. The DNA of the CDR3 is TGTGCCAGCAGCACGGGGACAGCTAGCACAGATACGCAGTATTTT.

The chain links TRBV7-3 to TRBJ2-1; D is perhaps TRBD2 (6 bases). The CDR3 contains 13 residues. CDR1 is SGHTA and CDR2 is FQGTGA in the germline V gene. Trimming took off 6 bases at V and 7 bases at J, with 13 bases between the two ends. The CDR3 loop is CASSYNAGNEQFF. In nucleotides, the CDR3 is TGTGCCAGCAGTTACAATGCGGGAAATGAGCAGTTCTTC.

This clone has only one observation. This chain joins TRBV5-1 and TRBJ1-2; possible D gene TRBD1, 5 bases. V shed 0 bases and J shed 1 base, with 10 bases lying between them. CDR1 SGHRS and CDR2 YFSETQ come from the germline V gene. This CDR3 is 15 amino acids long. The chain's CDR3 is CASSLGDGVNYGYTF. The DNA of the CDR3 is TGCGCCAGCAGCTTGGGGGACGGAGTTAACTATGGCTACACCTTC. The full variable domain, its missing parts supplied by reference TRBV5-1 and TRBJ1-2, is KAGVTQTPRYLIKTRGQQVTLSCSPISGHRSVSWYQQTPGQGLQFLFEYFSETQRNKGNFPGRFSGRQFSNSRSEMNVSTLELGDSALYLCASSLGDGVNYGYTFGSGTRLTVV.

The gene calls are TRBV6-1 and TRBJ1-3, with 7 bases matching TRBD1. Germline lookup yields CDR1 MNHNS and CDR2 SASEGT. The CDR3 has 15 residues. Germline trimming cut 2 bases from V and 2 bases from J; bases unmatched to any gene: 3. CDR3 loop: CASSERGQTGNTIYF. For the CDR3, the DNA is TGTGCCAGCAGTGAAAGGGGACAGACTGGAAACACCATATATTTT.

The genes are TRBV10-3 and TRBJ2-1; 13 bases align to TRBD2. After removal of 6 bases from V and 0 bases from J, the junction contained 5 bases not matched to a gene. The germline V gene encodes CDR1 ENHRY and CDR2 SYGVKD. The CDR3 length is 17 residues. CDR3 in amino acids: CAIRPWTSGSSYNEQFF. The DNA of the CDR3 is TGTGCCATCAGGCCCTGGACTAGCGGGAGCTCCTACAATGAGCAGTTCTTC.

The chain combines TRBV10-1 with TRBJ1-4; the D gene is possibly TRBD1 (5 bases). The ends were cut back, 9 bases at V and 5 bases at J, with 10 bases in the middle. This CDR3 is built from 12 residues. In germline, CDR1 is WNHNN, CDR2 SYGVQD (reference sequence). The CDR3 here is CARKRQNEKLFF. CDR3 nucleotide sequence: TGCGCCAGGAAACGACAGAATGAAAAACTGTTTTTT.

This clone came up once. V and J are TRBV5-1 and TRBJ2-7; possible D gene TRBD1, 6 bases. This CDR3 has 14 amino acids. The V end lost 3 bases, the J end lost 3 bases, and 13 bases lay between the germline ends. The germline CDR1 and CDR2 sequences are SGHRS and YFSETQ. The DNA for the CDR3 is TGCGCCAGCAGCTCGCAGGGGCTATACTACGAGCAGTACTTC. Its translation is CASSSQGLYYEQYF.

This chain uses TRBV9 with TRBJ2-7, with 7 bases fitting TRBD1. V trimming: 7 bases; J trimming: 0 bases; junction bases outside the gene matches: 7. CDR3 length: 14 residues. Per the germline V gene, CDR1 is SGDLS and CDR2 is YYNGEE. CDR3 in amino acids: CASSPGDSSYEQYF. DNA of the CDR3: TGTGCCAGCTCCCCTGGGGACAGCTCCTACGAGCAGTACTTC.

V is TRBV5-1 and J is TRBJ2-1, with TRBD2 matching 12 bases. The CDR3 spans 16 residues. Germline V lookup: CDR1 SGHRS, CDR2 YFSETQ. Germline trimming cut 4 bases from V and 9 bases from J; bases unmatched to any gene: 11. The CDR3 DNA reads TGCGCCAGCAGCCCCCCGACTAGCGGGAGAGAGGGTGAGCAGTTCTTC. The encoded protein is CASSPPTSGREGEQFF.

This clone came up once. This chain uses TRBV2 with TRBJ1-6; D call uncertain. V was trimmed by 0 bases and J by 7 bases, leaving 4 bases between them. The CDR3 runs 13 residues. Germline loops: CDR1 SNHLY, CDR2 FYNNEI. For the CDR3, the DNA is TGTGCCAGCAGTGAAGCGAGAAATTCACCCCTCCACTTT. Its protein is CASSEARNSPLHF.